A selection of T cell receptor beta chains follows, all from one sample in a study of blood T cell repertoires in COVID-19. The repertoire was sequenced with immunoSEQ multiplex PCR; TCRdb's copy has only in-frame clones and lacks some. There are 150,000 or so clones in the sample; around 82% occur only once, and around 15% lies in the top ten. Sequenced sample: peripheral blood. Every receptor here comes from a human donor with acute or convalescent COVID-19. The donor label of this sample is uncertain. Both conserved end residues are part of each CDR3. D genes are given only for firm matches. Some rows have no size entry. The others give once, few or many, or a class for an expanded clone.

TRBV25-1	TRBJ1-4	NA	TRBD1	CASSEYTGGNEKLFF	TGTGCCAGCAGTGAATATACAGGGGGGAATGAAAAACTGTTTTTT
TRBV4-3	TRBJ2-1	few	NA	CASSQAARGTYNEQFF	TGCGCCAGCAGCCAAGCTGCGCGGGGGACATACAATGAGCAGTTCTTC
TRBV7-2	TRBJ1-1	NA	NA	CASSLFRGAPEAFF	TGTGCCAGCAGCTTATTCCGGGGGGCACCTGAAGCTTTCTTT
TRBV2	TRBJ1-1	few	NA	CASSEYTGNTEAFF	TGTGCCAGCAGTGAATATACAGGGAATACTGAAGCTTTCTTT
TRBV19	TRBJ1-2	NA	NA	CASTDERGYTF	TGTGCCAGCACTGATGAACGTGGCTACACCTTC
TRBV6-5	TRBJ1-1	NA	TRBD1	CASSYRGLANTEAFF	TGTGCCAGCAGTTACAGGGGGCTGGCGAACACTGAAGCTTTCTTT
TRBV2	TRBJ1-2	NA	TRBD1	CASSEALQGGYGYTF	TGTGCCAGCAGTGAAGCGCTCCAGGGGGGCTATGGCTACACCTTC
TRBV6-6	TRBJ1-3	NA	TRBD1	CASSSGQIGNTIYF	TGTGCCAGCAGTTCGGGACAGATTGGAAACACCATATATTTT
TRBV14	TRBJ1-1	NA	TRBD1	CASRGQGEAFF	TGTGCCAGCAGAGGACAGGGTGAAGCTTTCTTT
TRBV15	TRBJ1-3	NA	NA	CATSSRGGAWGNTIYF	TGTGCCACCAGCTCGAGGGGGGGAGCATGGGGAAACACCATATATTTT
TRBV6-5	TRBJ2-1	NA	NA	CASSGQPLHNEQFF	TGTGCCAGCAGCGGACAGCCTCTTCACAATGAGCAGTTCTTC
TRBV7-9	TRBJ2-7	few	NA	CASSLGLEQYF	TGTGCCAGCAGCCTAGGGCTCGAGCAGTACTTC
TRBV19	TRBJ1-4	NA	NA	CATRGYPSEKLFF	TGTGCCACCCGGGGTTACCCAAGTGAAAAACTGTTTTTT
TRBV4-1	TRBJ1-2	NA	TRBD1	CASSPGGRLGSGYGYTF	TGCGCCAGCAGCCCAGGGGGGCGACTTGGGAGTGGCTATGGCTACACCTTC
TRBV7-2	TRBJ2-7	NA	TRBD1	CASSPPGQGFYEQYF	TGTGCCAGCAGCCCACCGGGACAGGGCTTTTACGAGCAGTACTTC
TRBV6-6	TRBJ1-2	NA	NA	CASSYDRRYGYTF	TGTGCCAGCAGTTACGACAGGCGATATGGCTACACCTTC
TRBV7-2	TRBJ2-1	NA	NA	CASSPNRAAVSNEQFF	TGTGCCAGCAGCCCAAACAGGGCCGCGGTCAGTAATGAGCAGTTCTTC
TRBV9	TRBJ1-6	NA	TRBD1	CASSVDGTVNSPLHF	TGTGCCAGCAGCGTAGATGGGACAGTTAATTCACCCCTCCACTTT
TRBV10-3	TRBJ1-5	NA	NA	CAISESGGGANQPQHF	TGTGCCATCAGTGAGTCGGGAGGGGGAGCAAATCAGCCCCAGCATTTT
TRBV19	TRBJ1-1	few	NA	CASSGQGGTPEAFF	TGTGCCAGTAGCGGGCAGGGAGGTACACCTGAAGCTTTCTTT
TRBV15	TRBJ2-7	NA	TRBD1	CATTRDRGHEQYF	TGTGCCACTACCCGGGACAGGGGGCACGAGCAGTACTTC
TRBV30	TRBJ1-4	NA	TRBD1	CAWSVRARTGVEKLFF	TGTGCCTGGAGCGTAAGGGCTCGGACAGGGGTTGAAAAACTGTTTTTT
TRBV5-1	TRBJ1-5	NA	NA	CASSLEGGNQPQHF	TGCGCCAGCAGCCTCGAGGGGGGGAATCAGCCCCAGCATTTT
TRBV4-2	TRBJ2-1	NA	TRBD1	CASSRQGDNEQFF	TGTGCCAGCAGCCGGCAGGGGGACAATGAGCAGTTCTTC
TRBV28	TRBJ1-6	NA	NA	CASRSGTPRSPLHF	TGTGCCAGCAGGTCAGGGACTCCTCGCTCACCCCTCCACTTT
TRBV10-1	TRBJ2-1	NA	TRBD2	CASSEKGLAGHNEQFF	TGCGCCAGCAGTGAGAAAGGGCTAGCGGGCCACAATGAGCAGTTCTTC
TRBV28	TRBJ2-5	NA	TRBD2	CASVTSGGGETQYF	TGTGCCAGCGTGACTAGCGGGGGAGGAGAGACCCAGTACTTC
TRBV10-2	TRBJ2-3	NA	NA	CASSEYARDTQYF	TGCGCCAGCAGTGAATATGCCAGGGATACGCAGTATTTT
TRBV30	TRBJ2-3	NA	NA	CAWTGAADTQYF	TGTGCCTGGACAGGGGCGGCAGATACGCAGTATTTT
TRBV18	TRBJ1-1	few	TRBD1	CASSPQGGRDTEAFF	TGTGCCAGCTCACCGCAAGGGGGCAGGGACACTGAAGCTTTCTTT
TRBV6-2/TRBV6-3	TRBJ2-1	NA	NA	CASSYYGNEQFF	TGTGCCAGCAGTTACTACGGCAATGAGCAGTTCTTC
TRBV9	TRBJ1-4	NA	NA	CASSAREGAGAPREKLFF	TGTGCCAGCAGCGCCCGGGAAGGGGCAGGGGCCCCCAGGGAAAAACTGTTTTTT
TRBV30	TRBJ1-2	NA	NA	CAWSVTVPNYGYTF	TGTGCCTGGAGTGTAACAGTTCCTAACTATGGCTACACCTTC
TRBV2	TRBJ2-7	once	NA	CASSEGYTYEQYF	TGTGCCAGCAGTGAAGGGTACACCTACGAGCAGTACTTC
TRBV29-1	TRBJ2-1	NA	TRBD1	CSGRTGDRGEQFF	TGCAGCGGGAGGACAGGGGATAGAGGTGAGCAGTTCTTC
TRBV3-1/TRBV3-2	TRBJ1-1	NA	NA	CASSQPSVRIGEDTEAFF	TGTGCCAGCAGCCAACCCAGCGTGCGAATTGGCGAGGACACTGAAGCTTTCTTT
TRBV6-5	TRBJ1-1	NA	TRBD1	CASSRQGAFTEAFF	TGTGCCAGCAGTCGACAGGGGGCTTTCACTGAAGCTTTCTTT